The clone carrying this T cell receptor beta chain was seen more than once but under ten times. Its cognate antigen is unknown. The data belong to a study of T cells after posttransplantation cyclophosphamide. Notes on the study in general: Tissue-infiltrating T cells from skin or gut overlapped little with blood T cells.

The length of the CDR3 is 14 residues. Germline CDR1 and CDR2: LNHDA and SQIVND (reference sequence). Trimming took 3 bases from V and 4 from J, leaving 9 bases between them. A marrow graft followed busulfan-fludarabine conditioning, with cyclophosphamide on days +3 and +4. The table came from immunoSEQ multiplex PCR; TCRdb's copy has only in-frame clones and leaves some out. The table has roughly 6,700 clones, approximately 82% seen once. The sequence came from a female patient aged 45-65 years who received an allogeneic stem cell transplant from a related donor, was CMV-positive, and had no GVHD. Part of the T cells may come from the graft donor. The sequencing here drew on CD8+ T cells sorted from PBMCs, taken roughly 190 weeks after allogeneic stem cell transplant with posttransplant cyclophosphamide. V usage is TRBV19 and J usage is TRBJ2-2; no reliable D call. CDR3 sequence (DNA): TGTGCCAGTAGTATTGCTACGGGCACCGGGGAGCTGTTTTTT. It yields the protein CASSIATGTGELFF.